One sample yielded the 18 T cell receptor beta chains listed below, sequenced in a study of identical twins. Via MiXCR, TCRdb re-called the 5' RACE reads, giving one row per CDR3 protein. The table has 400,000 to 650,000 distinct CDR3 sequences, less than 25% seen once. The same specimen was also included in a second study, on T cells expressing NK-cell markers.

The sample consisted of CD4+ T cells sorted from blood. The receptors originated from a woman aged 18-29 years in good health.

The table lists this clonotype with many counts. The chain joins TRBV20-1 to TRBJ1-2; no clear D gene. Germline lookup yields CDR1 DFQATT and CDR2 SNEGSKA (reference sequence). The CDR3 covers 11 residues. V gave up 7 bases and J gave up 7 bases, with 13 bases separating them. CDR3 sequence (DNA): TGCAGTGACGGCCCTGTTGGTGGCTACACCTTC. Translation gives CSDGPVGGYTF.

This clonotype is a singleton in its sample. The rearrangement links TRBV11-3 to TRBJ2-1; 13 bases agree with TRBD2. Per germline, CDR1 SGHNT and CDR2 YENEEA. The ends lost 5 bases at V and 9 bases at J; junction bases unmatched: 7. The CDR3 has 15 amino acids. Here the CDR3 DNA reads TGTGCCAGCAGCCGAGGACTAGCGGGAGAAGTTGAGCAGTTCTTC. Encoded protein: CASSRGLAGEVEQFF.

This clonotype has a handful of counts. The chain uses TRBV11-2 and TRBJ2-1; D is ambiguous. CDR1 is SGHAT, CDR2 FQNNGV, per germline. Trimming stripped 0 bases from V and 3 bases from J, with 12 bases between. The length of the CDR3 is 16 residues. CDR3 sequence: CASSLEPGVLYNEQFF. In nucleotides, the CDR3 is TGTGCCAGCAGCTTAGAGCCAGGAGTACTCTACAATGAGCAGTTCTTC.

J is TRBJ2-2 and V is TRBV4-3; tentatively, D is TRBD2 (6 bases). The CDR3 consists of 14 residues. Germline V gives CDR1 LGHNA, CDR2 YSLEER. V lost 3 bases and J lost 5, with 10 bases in between. The CDR3 protein is CASSQVGGTGELFF. DNA of the CDR3: TGCGCCAGCAGCCAGGTTGGGGGGACCGGGGAGCTGTTTTTT.

The chain recombines TRBV6-5 with TRBJ1-2, with D unclear. The CDR3 has 16 residues. CDR1 and CDR2 from the germline V gene are MNHEY and SVGAGI. Trimming pared 0 bases from V and 4 bases from J, leaving 15 bases between. The CDR3 DNA reads TGTGCCAGCAGTTACTCTCACAGTCGAGGCTCCTATGGCTACACCTTC. Amino acid sequence: CASSYSHSRGSYGYTF.

The chain combines TRBV6-2 or TRBV6-3 with TRBJ2-1; 9 bases line up with TRBD2. The V gene's germline CDR1 is MNHEY and CDR2 SVGEGT. The ends lost 5 bases at V and 10 bases at J; junction bases unmatched: 9. The CDR3 consists of 14 residues. The CDR3 region has the DNA TGTGCCAGCAGTCGGGGGCGGGAGGGCGGCGAGCAGTTCTTC. Translated: CASSRGREGGEQFF.

This sequence joins TRBV10-3 and TRBJ2-7; 8 bases fit TRBD1. Germline CDR1 is ENHRY and CDR2 is SYGVKD. The CDR3 loop spans 13 amino acids. J lost 2 bases, V lost 8 bases, and 5 bases had no gene match. This CDR3 reads CAIGGTGAYEQYF. In DNA form, the CDR3 reads TGTGCCATCGGCGGGACAGGTGCCTACGAGCAGTACTTC.

This clonotype was picked up a small number of times. V is TRBV6-5 and J is TRBJ2-1, with 15 positions matching TRBD2. Germline CDR1 reads MNHEY; CDR2 reads SVGAGI. V gave up 2 bases and J gave up 7 bases; unmatched junction bases: 6. The CDR3 is made up of 17 amino acids. The CDR3 nucleotides are TGTGCCAGCAGTTACGGGTACGGGACTAGCGGGAGGAATGAGCAGTTCTTC. Its protein is CASSYGYGTSGRNEQFF.

This clonotype occurred a few times. In DNA, the CDR3 is TGTGCCAGCAGTTACTCTGGGAGTAGGTACGAGCAGTACTTC. The encoded protein is CASSYSGSRYEQYF. This chain joins TRBV6-5 and TRBJ2-7; D possibly corresponds to TRBD2 (5 bases). Germline V gene sequence: CDR1 MNHEY, CDR2 SVGAGI. CDR3 length: 14 amino acids. V shed 0 bases and J shed 4 bases, with 10 bases lying between them.

This clonotype appeared a few times. The chain has TRBV4-3 and TRBJ2-7, with TRBD2 identical over 13 bases. The CDR3 loop spans 15 amino acids. CDR1 is LGHNA and CDR2 is YSLEER in the germline V gene. Trimming cost V 4 bases and J 3 bases; bases outside gene matches: 3. For the CDR3, the DNA is TGCGCCAGCAGCCTACGGACTAGCGGGGGCTACGAGCAGTACTTC. Protein product: CASSLRTSGGYEQYF.

The chain is built from TRBV27 and TRBJ2-3; 8 positions agree with TRBD2. Trimming took 6 bases from V and 4 from J; bases not matched to a gene: 6. This CDR3 comprises 14 residues. CDR1 is MNHEY and CDR2 is SMNVEV in the germline V gene (reference sequence). CDR3 nucleotide sequence: TGTGCCAGCAGAAACGGGAGGGCGGCAGATACGCAGTATTTT. It codes for CASRNGRAADTQYF.

The chain recombines TRBV18 with TRBJ2-5, with D tentatively TRBD1 (5 bases). The germline gives CDR1 KGHSH, CDR2 LQKENI. The CDR3 has 13 amino acids. Trimming took off 5 bases at V and 4 bases at J, with 11 bases between the two ends. CDR3 in amino acids: CASSSGHRETQYF. CDR3 nucleotides: TGTGCCAGCTCATCCGGACACCGAGAGACCCAGTACTTC.

In this sample, this clonotype turned up a few times. The chain has TRBV29-1 and TRBJ1-6; 7 nucleotides line up with TRBD1. The CDR3 sequence is 14 residues long. The V segment lost 6 bases and the J segment 6 bases; nucleotides outside the gene matches: 8. The germline V gene has CDR1 SQVTM and CDR2 ANQGSEA. The CDR3 loop reads CSVREDRINSPLHF. For the CDR3, the DNA is TGCAGCGTGAGGGAGGACAGGATTAATTCACCCCTCCACTTT. Complete variable domain (other parts from reference TRBV29-1 and TRBJ1-6): SAVISQKPSRDICQRGTSLTIQCQVDSQVTMMFWYRQQPGQSLTLIATANQGSEATYESGFVIDKFPISRPNLTFSTLTVSNMSPEDSSIYLCSVREDRINSPLHFGNGTRLTVT.

Only a few counts were recorded for this clonotype. The chain joins TRBV29-1 to TRBJ2-5; TRBD1 is a possible D gene (5 bases). Trimming took off 4 bases at V and 5 bases at J, with 14 bases between the two ends. There are 13 residues in the CDR3. Germline CDR1 and CDR2: SQVTM and ANQGSEA. CDR3 region: CSVVPGPGETQYF. In DNA, the CDR3 is TGCAGCGTTGTCCCGGGTCCAGGGGAGACCCAGTACTTC. The entire variable domain, with the rest obtained from reference TRBV29-1 and TRBJ2-5, is as follows: SAVISQKPSRDICQRGTSLTIQCQVDSQVTMMFWYRQQPGQSLTLIATANQGSEATYESGFVIDKFPISRPNLTFSTLTVSNMSPEDSSIYLCSVVPGPGETQYFGPGTRLLVL.

The CDR3 spells CATYGGGTQHF. CDR3 bases: TGTGCCACCTATGGAGGAGGTACCCAGCATTTT. V gene TRBV19 combines with J gene TRBJ1-5; D remains ambiguous. Per the germline V gene, CDR1 is LNHDA and CDR2 is SQIVND (reference sequence). The CDR3 is 11 amino acids. V was shortened by 10 bases and J by 11 bases, with 15 bases between the two germline ends.

The V gene is TRBV20-1, the J gene TRBJ1-1; D possibly corresponds to TRBD1 (5 bases). This CDR3 region has 13 residues. Germline V lookup: CDR1 DFQATT, CDR2 SNEGSKA (reference sequence). V shed 0 bases and J shed 7 bases, with 12 bases lying between them. CDR3 residues: CSARDRPGNEAFF. The DNA for the CDR3 is TGCAGTGCTAGAGATCGGCCAGGGAATGAAGCTTTCTTT.

The chain joins TRBV20-1 to TRBJ2-3, with 11 bases fitting TRBD2. CDR3 length equals 16 residues. The germline CDR1 and CDR2 sequences are DFQATT and SNEGSKA (reference sequence). Losses at the gene ends were 6 bases for V and 1 base for J; bases not matched to a gene: 9. CDR3: CSALLAGVVGTDTQYF. The CDR3 DNA follows: TGCAGTGCCCTACTAGCGGGAGTCGTCGGCACAGATACGCAGTATTTT.

The chain recombines TRBV20-1 with TRBJ2-1, with D possibly TRBD2 on 6 matching bases. CDR1 is DFQATT, CDR2 SNEGSKA, per germline (reference sequence). The V gene lost 5 bases and the J gene lost 3 bases, with 17 bases spanning the gap. This CDR3 has 15 amino acids. The CDR3 here is CSAEIQRGFYNEQFF. CDR3 bases: TGCAGTGCTGAAATCCAACGGGGGTTCTACAATGAGCAGTTCTTC.